This T cell receptor (beta chain) was identified in a study of blood T cell repertoires in COVID-19 (TCRdb year 2020). Regarding the research as a whole: Samples from collaborators originated in the United States, Italy and Spain and spanned both the acute and convalescent phases of COVID-19. The prospective study material was composed of cDNA or gDNA derived from T cells, B-cell-depleted T cells, or PBMCs. Deeply sampled blood TCRbeta repertoires from subjects exposed to, actively infected with, or recovered from COVID-19 were included in the dataset. The repertoires were released in a freely available public database meant as a resource for research on the immune response to SARS-CoV-2. The samples were drawn from the first 160 participants of the ongoing ImmuneRACE study and from more than 1,000 subjects provided by 6 global collaborators. Sample metadata almost always included a de-identified subject ID, COVID-19 status, age in years and sex. Where available, HLA class I and class II types were taken from metadata supplied by the sample provider and were not determined by assay-based typing. The investigation overall reported the following: The amount of clinical and demographic metadata varied by source and participant and was provided uncurated.

The immunoSEQ Assay, a bias-controlled multiplex PCR, was used to amplify TCRbeta CDR3 regions from genomic DNA. Processing in the source paper ran as follows. The number of nucleated cells in each sample was estimated by amplification of reference gene primers within the assay. To quantify the absolute abundance of each unique TCRbeta CDR3 rearrangement, sequence reads were collapsed and filtered. For each sample, productive Simpson clonality was calculated as the square root of Simpson's diversity index over productive rearrangements. TCRdb obtained this table from immuneACCESS and retained in-frame rearrangements with V and J assigned. These tables miss some clones; where compared with another copy, unresolved V genes account for less than half of the shortfall, and the remainder is unexplained. From that table come the V and J calls and clone size; the DNA was used to work out D and trimming. In all, the sample holds tens of thousands of clones, and over 75% of those were seen once. About 6.2% of the sample is taken by the ten largest.

This clone turned up a few times. No cognate antigen has been identified for it. Nothing much larger sits one base from this clone, and base qualities are not available. Looking up the germline V gene yields CDR1 SGHRS and CDR2 YFSETQ. Spanning cysteine to phenylalanine, the CDR3 consists of 14 amino acids. The sequence is cut down to CDR3 DNA, 42 bases in frame from base 1. From V the trimming removes 4 bases and from J it removes 3 bases, while the gene matches leave 4 bases of the junction unaccounted for. Each collaborating institution followed its own protocols to collect whole blood in K2EDTA tubes. For TCRbeta analysis, collaborators shipped samples as frozen whole blood, isolated PBMCs, or DNA extracted from either of those sample types.

The sequence is built from TRBV5-1 and TRBJ1-1; 9 nucleotides in the junction match TRBD1. This TCR was recovered from a man in his forties or fifties with acute or convalescent COVID-19. Sample: peripheral blood. This receptor has the CDR3 CASSPDRGDTEAFF. The bases read TGCGCCAGCAGCCCCGACAGGGGGGACACTGAAGCTTTCTTT. With the rest looked up from the reference TRBV5-1 and TRBJ1-1 genes rather than sequenced, the full variable domain is KAGVTQTPRYLIKTRGQQVTLSCSPISGHRSVSWYQQTPGQGLQFLFEYFSETQRNKGNFPGRFSGRQFSNSRSEMNVSTLELGDSALYLCASSPDRGDTEAFFGQGTRLTVV.